This T cell receptor beta chain was documented in a study of CD8 T cells in Susac syndrome. The study's findings and limits: A relatively small number of individuals underwent TCR sequencing and HLA analysis.

CD8+ and CD4+ T cells from blood underwent TCR beta sequencing, which was carried out in a high-throughput format. The CD8+ and CD4+ T cells were negatively isolated, with the TEMRA cells enriched by FACS. Points on this clonotype: Its antigen remains unknown.

V shed 5 bases and J 5 bases; nucleotides not matched to a gene: 7. Per the germline V gene, CDR1 is WNHNN and CDR2 is SYGVQD (reference sequence). The CDR3 loop spans 14 amino acids. RNA in amounts of about 0.5 to 1 ug was reverse transcribed with random hexamers. Multiplex PCR with immunoSEQ amplified the TCR beta CDR3 across 54 Vbeta and 13 Jbeta. TCRdb used MiXCR to reprocess the immunoSEQ multiplex PCR reads, holding one entry per CDR3 protein. Here the sample spans roughly 180,000 distinct CDR3 sequences, roughly 92% being singletons. This TCR came from a human donor with multiple sclerosis. J is TRBJ2-5 and V is TRBV10-1, with 8 bases that match TRBD1. Source material: CD4+ T cells from PBMCs. In DNA, the CDR3 is TGCGCCAGCAGTCCCCAGGGGGCCGGGGAGACCCAGTACTTC. This encodes CASSPQGAGETQYF.